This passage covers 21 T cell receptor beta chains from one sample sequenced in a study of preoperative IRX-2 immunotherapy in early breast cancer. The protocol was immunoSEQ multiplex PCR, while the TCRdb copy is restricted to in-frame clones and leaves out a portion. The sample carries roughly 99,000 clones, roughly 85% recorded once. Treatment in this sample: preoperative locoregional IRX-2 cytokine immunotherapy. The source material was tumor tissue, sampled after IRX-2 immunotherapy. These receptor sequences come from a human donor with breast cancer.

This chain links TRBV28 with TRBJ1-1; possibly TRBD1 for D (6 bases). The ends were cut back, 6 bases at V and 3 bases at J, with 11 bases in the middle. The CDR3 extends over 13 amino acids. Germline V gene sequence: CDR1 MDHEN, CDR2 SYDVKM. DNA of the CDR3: TGTGCCAGCAGCCCTGGGGGCCACACTGAAGCTTTCTTT. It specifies CASSPGGHTEAFF.

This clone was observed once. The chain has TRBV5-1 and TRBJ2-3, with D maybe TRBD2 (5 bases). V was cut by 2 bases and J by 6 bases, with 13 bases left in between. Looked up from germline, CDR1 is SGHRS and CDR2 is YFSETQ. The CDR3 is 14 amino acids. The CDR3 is CASSFSGSSDTQYF. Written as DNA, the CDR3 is TGCGCCAGCAGCTTTTCGGGGAGCAGTGATACGCAGTATTTT.

This chain's CDR3 is CASSLWSSTEAFF. In DNA form, the CDR3 reads TGTGCCAGCAGTTTATGGAGTAGCACTGAAGCTTTCTTT. The chain uses TRBV28 and TRBJ1-1; unclear D gene. The CDR3 sequence is 13 residues long. Germline CDR1 reads MDHEN; CDR2 reads SYDVKM. Trimming shortened V by 0 bases and J by 4 bases, and 6 bases separated the two germline ends.

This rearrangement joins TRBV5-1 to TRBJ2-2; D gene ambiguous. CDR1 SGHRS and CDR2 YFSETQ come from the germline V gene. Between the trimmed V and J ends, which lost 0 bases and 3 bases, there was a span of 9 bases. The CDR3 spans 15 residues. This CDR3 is CASSLGRLDTGELFF. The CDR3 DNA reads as TGCGCCAGCAGCTTGGGACGGTTAGACACCGGGGAGCTGTTTTTT. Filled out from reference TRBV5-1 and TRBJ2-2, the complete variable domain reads KAGVTQTPRYLIKTRGQQVTLSCSPISGHRSVSWYQQTPGQGLQFLFEYFSETQRNKGNFPGRFSGRQFSNSRSEMNVSTLELGDSALYLCASSLGRLDTGELFFGEGSRLTVL.

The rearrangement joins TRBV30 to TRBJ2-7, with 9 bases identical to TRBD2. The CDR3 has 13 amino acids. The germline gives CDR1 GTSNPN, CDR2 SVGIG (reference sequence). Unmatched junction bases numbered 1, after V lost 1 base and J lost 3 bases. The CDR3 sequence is CAWSALAGYEQYF. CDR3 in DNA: TGTGCCTGGAGTGCACTAGCGGGCTACGAGCAGTACTTC.

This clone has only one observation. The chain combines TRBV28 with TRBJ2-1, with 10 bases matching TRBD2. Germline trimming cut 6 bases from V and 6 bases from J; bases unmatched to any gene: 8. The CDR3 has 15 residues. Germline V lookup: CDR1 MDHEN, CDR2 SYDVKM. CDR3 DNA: TGTGCCAGCAGAAGGTTAGCGGGGGGCCCCAATGAGCAGTTCTTC. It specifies CASRRLAGGPNEQFF.

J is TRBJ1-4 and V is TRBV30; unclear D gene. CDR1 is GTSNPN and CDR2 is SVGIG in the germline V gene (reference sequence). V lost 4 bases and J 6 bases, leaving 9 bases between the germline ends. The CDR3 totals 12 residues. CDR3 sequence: CAWKGRDEKLFF. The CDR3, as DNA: TGTGCCTGGAAAGGAAGGGATGAAAAACTGTTTTTT.

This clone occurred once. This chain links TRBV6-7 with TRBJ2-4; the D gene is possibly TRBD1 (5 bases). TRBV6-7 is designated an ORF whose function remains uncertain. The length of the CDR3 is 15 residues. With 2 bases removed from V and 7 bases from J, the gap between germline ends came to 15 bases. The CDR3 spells CASSYQGLGSNIQYF. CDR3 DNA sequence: TGTGCCAGCAGTTACCAGGGCTTGGGTAGCAACATTCAGTACTTC.

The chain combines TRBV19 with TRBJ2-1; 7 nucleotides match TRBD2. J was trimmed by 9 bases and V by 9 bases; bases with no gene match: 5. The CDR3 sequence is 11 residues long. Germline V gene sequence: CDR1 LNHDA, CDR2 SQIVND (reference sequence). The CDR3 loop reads CASGGGGEQFF. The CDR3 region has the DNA TGTGCCAGCGGTGGGGGGGGTGAGCAGTTCTTC.

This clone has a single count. The CDR3 reads CASSPGTSSADTQYF. The CDR3 coding sequence is TGCGCCAGCAGCCCCGGGACTAGCTCTGCAGATACGCAGTATTTT. The V gene is TRBV5-1, the J gene TRBJ2-3; TRBD2 matches at 9 bases. The V gene's germline CDR1 is SGHRS and CDR2 YFSETQ. The V segment lost 4 bases and the J segment 4 bases; nucleotides outside the gene matches: 7. The CDR3 sequence is 15 residues long.

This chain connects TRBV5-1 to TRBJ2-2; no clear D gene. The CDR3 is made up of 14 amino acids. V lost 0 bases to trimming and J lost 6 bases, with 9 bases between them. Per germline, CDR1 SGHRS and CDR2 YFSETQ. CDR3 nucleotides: TGCGCCAGCAGCTTGGGGGTATTTGCCGGGGAGCTGTTTTTT. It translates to CASSLGVFAGELFF.

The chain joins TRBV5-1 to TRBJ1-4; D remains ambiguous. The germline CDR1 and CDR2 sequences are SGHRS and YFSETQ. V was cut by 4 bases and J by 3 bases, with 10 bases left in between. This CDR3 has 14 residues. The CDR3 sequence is CASSQRSSNEKLFF. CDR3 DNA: TGCGCCAGCAGCCAAAGGAGTTCTAATGAAAAACTGTTTTTT.

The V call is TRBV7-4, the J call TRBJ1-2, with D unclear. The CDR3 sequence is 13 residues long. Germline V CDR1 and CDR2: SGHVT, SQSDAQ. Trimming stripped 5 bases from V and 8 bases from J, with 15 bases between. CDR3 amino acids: CASSLTLDQGYTF. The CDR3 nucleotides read TGTGCCAGCAGCCTAACTCTGGATCAAGGCTACACCTTC.

The CDR3 here is CASSQGLAENSYEQYF. CDR3 bases: TGTGCCAGCTCACAGGGACTAGCGGAAAACTCCTACGAGCAGTACTTC. The V gene is TRBV18, the J gene TRBJ2-7, with 11 bases matching TRBD2. The trim removed 4 bases at V and 0 bases at J, leaving 5 bases unmatched. Germline CDR1 reads KGHSH; CDR2 reads LQKENI. The CDR3 is made up of 16 amino acids.

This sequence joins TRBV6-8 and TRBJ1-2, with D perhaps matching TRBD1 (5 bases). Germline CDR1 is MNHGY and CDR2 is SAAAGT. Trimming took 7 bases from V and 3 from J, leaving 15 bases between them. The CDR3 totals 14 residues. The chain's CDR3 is CASIRGARDYGYTF. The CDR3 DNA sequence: TGTGCCAGCATCAGAGGGGCGCGAGACTATGGCTACACCTTC.

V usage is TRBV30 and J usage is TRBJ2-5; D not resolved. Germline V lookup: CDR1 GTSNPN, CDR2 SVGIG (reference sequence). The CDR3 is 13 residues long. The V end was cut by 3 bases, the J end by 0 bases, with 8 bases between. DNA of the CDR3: TGTGCCTGGAGACGGGCAGACCAAGAGACCCAGTACTTC. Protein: CAWRRADQETQYF.

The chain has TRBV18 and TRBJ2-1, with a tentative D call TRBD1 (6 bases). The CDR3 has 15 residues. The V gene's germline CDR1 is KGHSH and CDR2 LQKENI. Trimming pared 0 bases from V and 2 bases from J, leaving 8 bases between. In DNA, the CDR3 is TGTGCCAGCTCACCACCGGCAGGGGCCTACAATGAGCAGTTCTTC. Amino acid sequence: CASSPPAGAYNEQFF.

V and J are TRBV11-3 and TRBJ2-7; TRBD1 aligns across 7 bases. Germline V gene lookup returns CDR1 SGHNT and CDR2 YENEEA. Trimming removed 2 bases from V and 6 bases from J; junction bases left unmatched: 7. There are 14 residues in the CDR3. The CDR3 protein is CASSLRQGPSEQYF. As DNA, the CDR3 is TGTGCCAGCAGCTTAAGACAGGGACCTAGCGAGCAGTACTTC.

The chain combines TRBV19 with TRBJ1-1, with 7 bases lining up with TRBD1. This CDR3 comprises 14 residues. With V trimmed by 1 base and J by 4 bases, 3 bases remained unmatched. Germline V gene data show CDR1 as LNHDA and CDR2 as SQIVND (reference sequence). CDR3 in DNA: TGTGCCAGTAGTATAGCGGCAGGGGGCACTGAAGCTTTCTTT. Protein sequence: CASSIAAGGTEAFF.

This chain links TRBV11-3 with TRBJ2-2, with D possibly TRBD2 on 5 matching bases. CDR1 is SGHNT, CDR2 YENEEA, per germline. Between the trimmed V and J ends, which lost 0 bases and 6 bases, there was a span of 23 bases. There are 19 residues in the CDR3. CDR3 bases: TGTGCCAGCAGCTTAGATCGGGCCATGAGGGTTGCTGGGGCCGGGGAGCTGTTTTTT. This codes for CASSLDRAMRVAGAGELFF.

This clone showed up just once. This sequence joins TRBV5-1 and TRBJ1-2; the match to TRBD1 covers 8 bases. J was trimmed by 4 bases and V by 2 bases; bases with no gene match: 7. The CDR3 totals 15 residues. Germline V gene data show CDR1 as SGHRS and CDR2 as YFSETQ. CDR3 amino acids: CASSLGQGELYGYTF. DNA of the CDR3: TGCGCCAGCAGCTTAGGACAGGGAGAGCTCTATGGCTACACCTTC.